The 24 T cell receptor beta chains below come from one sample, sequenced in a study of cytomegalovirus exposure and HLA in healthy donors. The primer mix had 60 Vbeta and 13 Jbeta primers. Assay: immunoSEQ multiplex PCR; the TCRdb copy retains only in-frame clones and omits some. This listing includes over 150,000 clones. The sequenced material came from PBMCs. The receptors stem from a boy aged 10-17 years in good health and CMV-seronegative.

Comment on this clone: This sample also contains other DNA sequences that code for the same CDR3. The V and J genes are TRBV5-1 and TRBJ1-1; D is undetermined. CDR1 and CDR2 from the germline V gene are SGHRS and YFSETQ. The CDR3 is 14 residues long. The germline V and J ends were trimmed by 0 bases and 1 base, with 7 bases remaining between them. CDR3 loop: CASSLEVANTEAFF. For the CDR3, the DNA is TGCGCCAGCAGCTTGGAAGTGGCGAACACTGAAGCTTTCTTT.

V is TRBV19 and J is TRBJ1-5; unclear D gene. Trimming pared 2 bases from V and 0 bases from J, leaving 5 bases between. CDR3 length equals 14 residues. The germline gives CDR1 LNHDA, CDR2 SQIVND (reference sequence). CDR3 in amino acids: CASSIIYSNQPQHF. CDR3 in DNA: TGTGCCAGTAGTATAATTTATAGCAATCAGCCCCAGCATTTT.

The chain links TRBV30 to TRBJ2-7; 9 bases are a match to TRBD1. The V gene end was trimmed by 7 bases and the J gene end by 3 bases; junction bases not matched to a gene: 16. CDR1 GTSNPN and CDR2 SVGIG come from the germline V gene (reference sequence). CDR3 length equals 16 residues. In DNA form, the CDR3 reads TGTGCCTCGTCCCCGCCGGGACAGGGTCTAGTCTACGAGCAGTACTTC. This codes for CASSPPGQGLVYEQYF.

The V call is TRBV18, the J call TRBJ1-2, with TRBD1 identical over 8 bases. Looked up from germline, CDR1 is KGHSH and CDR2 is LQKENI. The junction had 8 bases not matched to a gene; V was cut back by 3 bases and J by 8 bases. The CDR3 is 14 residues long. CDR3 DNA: TGTGCCAGCTCACCGGCGGACAGGGTCTTAGGCTACACCTTC. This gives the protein CASSPADRVLGYTF.

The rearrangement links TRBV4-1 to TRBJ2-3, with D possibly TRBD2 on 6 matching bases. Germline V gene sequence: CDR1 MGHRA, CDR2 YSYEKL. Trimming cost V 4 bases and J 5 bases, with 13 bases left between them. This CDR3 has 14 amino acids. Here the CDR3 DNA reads TGCGCCAGCAGCCGGACGGCGGAGGGAGATACGCAGTATTTT. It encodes CASSRTAEGDTQYF.

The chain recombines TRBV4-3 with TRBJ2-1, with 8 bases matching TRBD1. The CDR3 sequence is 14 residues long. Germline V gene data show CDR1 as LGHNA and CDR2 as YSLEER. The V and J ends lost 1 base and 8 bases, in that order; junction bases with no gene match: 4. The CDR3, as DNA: TGCGCCAGCAGCCAAGCTGACAGGGGTGATGAGCAGTTCTTC. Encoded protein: CASSQADRGDEQFF.

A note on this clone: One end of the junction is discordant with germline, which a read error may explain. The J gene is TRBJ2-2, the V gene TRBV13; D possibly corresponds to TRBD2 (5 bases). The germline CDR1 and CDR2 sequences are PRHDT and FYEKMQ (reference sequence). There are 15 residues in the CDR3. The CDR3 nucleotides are TGTGCCAGCAGCTTAACGAACTCGAACACCGGGGAGCCGTTTTTT. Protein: CASSLTNSNTGEPFF. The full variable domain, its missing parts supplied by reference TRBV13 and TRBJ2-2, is AAGVIQSPRHLIKEKRETATLKCYPIPRHDTVYWYQQGPGQDPQFLISFYEKMQSDKGSIPDRFSAQQFSDYHSELNMSSLELGDSALYFCASSLTNSNTGEPFFGEGSRLTVL.

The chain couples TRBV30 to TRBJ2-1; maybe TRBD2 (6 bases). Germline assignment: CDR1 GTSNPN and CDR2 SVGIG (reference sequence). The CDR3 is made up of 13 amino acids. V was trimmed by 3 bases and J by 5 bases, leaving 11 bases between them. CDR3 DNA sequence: TGTGCCTGGAGGGGGGGACTCAACAATGAGCAGTTCTTC. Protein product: CAWRGGLNNEQFF. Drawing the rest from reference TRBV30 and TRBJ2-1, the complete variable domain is SQTIHQWPATLVQPVGSPLSLECTVEGTSNPNLYWYRQAAGRGLQLLFYSVGIGQISSEVPQNLSASRPQDRQFILSSKKLLLSDSGFYLCAWRGGLNNEQFFGPGTRLTVL.

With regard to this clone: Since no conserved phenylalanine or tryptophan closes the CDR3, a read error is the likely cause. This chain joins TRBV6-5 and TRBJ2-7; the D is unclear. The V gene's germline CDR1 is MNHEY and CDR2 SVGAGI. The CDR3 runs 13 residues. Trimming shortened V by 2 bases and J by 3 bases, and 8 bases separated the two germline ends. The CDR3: CASSYRGYYEQYS. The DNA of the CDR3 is TGTGCCAGCAGTTACCGAGGTTACTACGAGCAGTACTCC.

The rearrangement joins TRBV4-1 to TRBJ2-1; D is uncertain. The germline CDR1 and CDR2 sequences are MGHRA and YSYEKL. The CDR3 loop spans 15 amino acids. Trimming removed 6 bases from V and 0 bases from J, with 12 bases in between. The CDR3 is CASRVASSSYNEQFF. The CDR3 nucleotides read TGCGCCAGCAGGGTGGCCTCTAGCTCCTACAATGAGCAGTTCTTC.

The CDR3, as DNA: TGTGCCTGGAGTCGTCAGGGGAGGGGCGGCAATCAGCCCCAGCATTTT. Translating it yields CAWSRQGRGGNQPQHF. This rearrangement joins TRBV30 to TRBJ1-5, with TRBD1 as a possible D gene (6 bases). CDR1 is GTSNPN and CDR2 is SVGIG in the germline V gene (reference sequence). V was cut by 2 bases and J by 2 bases, with 16 bases left in between. The CDR3 covers 16 residues.

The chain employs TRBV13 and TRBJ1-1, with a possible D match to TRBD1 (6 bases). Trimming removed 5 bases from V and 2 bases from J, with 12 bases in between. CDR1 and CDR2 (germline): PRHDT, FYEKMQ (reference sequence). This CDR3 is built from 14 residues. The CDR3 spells CASSGMDSNTEAFF. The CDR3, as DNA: TGTGCCAGCAGCGGAATGGACAGTAACACTGAAGCTTTCTTT. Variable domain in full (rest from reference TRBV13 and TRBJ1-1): AAGVIQSPRHLIKEKRETATLKCYPIPRHDTVYWYQQGPGQDPQFLISFYEKMQSDKGSIPDRFSAQQFSDYHSELNMSSLELGDSALYFCASSGMDSNTEAFFGQGTRLTVV.

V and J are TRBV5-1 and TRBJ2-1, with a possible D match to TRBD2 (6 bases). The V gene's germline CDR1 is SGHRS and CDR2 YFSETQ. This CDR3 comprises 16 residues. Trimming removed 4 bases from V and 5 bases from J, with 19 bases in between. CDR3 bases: TGCGCCAGCAGCCCTCCCCGCGGGACGTATAACAATGAGCAGTTCTTC. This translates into CASSPPRGTYNNEQFF.

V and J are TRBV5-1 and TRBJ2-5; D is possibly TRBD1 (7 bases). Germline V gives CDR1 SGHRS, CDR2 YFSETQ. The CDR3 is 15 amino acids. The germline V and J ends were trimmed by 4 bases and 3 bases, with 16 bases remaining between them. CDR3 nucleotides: TGCGCCAGCAGCCCGCCTGGAGGGGGCGAAGAGACCCAGTACTTC. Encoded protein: CASSPPGGGEETQYF.

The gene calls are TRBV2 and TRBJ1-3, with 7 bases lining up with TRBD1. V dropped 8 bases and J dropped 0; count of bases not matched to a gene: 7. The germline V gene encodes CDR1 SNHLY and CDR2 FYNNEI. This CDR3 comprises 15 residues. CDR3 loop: CASGLGTDSGNTIYF. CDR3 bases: TGTGCCAGCGGGCTTGGGACAGACTCTGGAAACACCATATATTTT.

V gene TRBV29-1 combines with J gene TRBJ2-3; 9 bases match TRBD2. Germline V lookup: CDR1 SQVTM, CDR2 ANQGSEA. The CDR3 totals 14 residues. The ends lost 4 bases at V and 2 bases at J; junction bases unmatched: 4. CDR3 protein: CSVGSGGFTDTQYF. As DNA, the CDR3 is TGCAGCGTTGGAAGCGGGGGGTTCACAGATACGCAGTATTTT.

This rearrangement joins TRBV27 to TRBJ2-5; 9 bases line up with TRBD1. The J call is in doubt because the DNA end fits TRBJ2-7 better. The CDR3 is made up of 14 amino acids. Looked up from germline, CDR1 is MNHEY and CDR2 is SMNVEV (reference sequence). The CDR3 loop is CASSGGTGYHEQYF. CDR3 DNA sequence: TGTGCCAGCAGTGGCGGGACAGGGTACCACGAGCAGTACTTC.

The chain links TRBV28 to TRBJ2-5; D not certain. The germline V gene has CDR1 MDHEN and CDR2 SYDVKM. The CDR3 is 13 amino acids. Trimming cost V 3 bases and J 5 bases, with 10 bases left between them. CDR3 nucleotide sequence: TGTGCCAGCAGTTTGCCCGCGGCGGAGACCCAGTACTTC. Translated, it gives CASSLPAAETQYF.

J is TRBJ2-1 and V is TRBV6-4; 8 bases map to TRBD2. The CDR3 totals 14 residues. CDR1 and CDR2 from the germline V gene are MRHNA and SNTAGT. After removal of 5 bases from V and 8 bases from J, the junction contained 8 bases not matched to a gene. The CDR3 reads CASSKGLASDEQFF. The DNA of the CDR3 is TGTGCCAGCAGTAAAGGACTAGCAAGCGATGAGCAGTTCTTC.

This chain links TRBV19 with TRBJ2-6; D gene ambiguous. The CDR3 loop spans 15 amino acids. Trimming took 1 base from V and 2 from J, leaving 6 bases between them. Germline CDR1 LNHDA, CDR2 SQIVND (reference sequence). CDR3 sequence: CASSIGGTGANVLTF. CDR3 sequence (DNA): TGTGCCAGTAGTATAGGCGGAACTGGGGCCAACGTCCTGACTTTC. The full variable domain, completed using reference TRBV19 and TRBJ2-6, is DGGITQSPKYLFRKEGQNVTLSCEQNLNHDAMYWYRQDPGQGLRLIYYSQIVNDFQKGDIAEGYSVSREKKESFPLTVTSAQKNPTAFYLCASSIGGTGANVLTFGAGSRLTVL.

Here the CDR3 reads CASSLATQNTEAFF. The CDR3 DNA sequence: TGCGCCAGCAGCTTGGCCACACAGAACACTGAAGCTTTCTTT. The rearrangement joins TRBV5-1 to TRBJ1-1; D is unresolved. CDR3 length: 14 residues. Per the germline V gene, CDR1 is SGHRS and CDR2 is YFSETQ. Deletions cut 0 bases from V and 1 base from J, with 7 bases between.

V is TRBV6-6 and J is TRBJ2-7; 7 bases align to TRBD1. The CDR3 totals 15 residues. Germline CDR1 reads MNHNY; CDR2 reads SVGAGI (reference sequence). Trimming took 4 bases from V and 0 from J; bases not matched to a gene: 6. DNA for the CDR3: TGTGCCAGCAGTTTCGGACAGGTGATCTCCTACGAGCAGTACTTC. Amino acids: CASSFGQVISYEQYF.

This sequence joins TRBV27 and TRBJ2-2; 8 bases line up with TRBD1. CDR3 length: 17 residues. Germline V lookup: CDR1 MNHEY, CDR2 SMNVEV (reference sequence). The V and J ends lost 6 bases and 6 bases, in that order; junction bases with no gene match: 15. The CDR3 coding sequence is TGTGCCAGCAGCAGGGATGCGACAGGGGCCTCCGCCGGGGAGCTGTTTTTT. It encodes CASSRDATGASAGELFF.

The DNA of the CDR3 is TGTGCCAGCAGCTTCCGCAGGGCTTCCACTGAAGCTTTCTTT. This gives the protein CASSFRRASTEAFF. This chain uses TRBV5-4 with TRBJ1-1, with D maybe TRBD1 (5 bases). Germline V gene sequence: CDR1 SGHNT, CDR2 YYREEE (reference sequence). V shed 2 bases and J shed 4 bases, with 12 bases lying between them. CDR3 length equals 14 residues.